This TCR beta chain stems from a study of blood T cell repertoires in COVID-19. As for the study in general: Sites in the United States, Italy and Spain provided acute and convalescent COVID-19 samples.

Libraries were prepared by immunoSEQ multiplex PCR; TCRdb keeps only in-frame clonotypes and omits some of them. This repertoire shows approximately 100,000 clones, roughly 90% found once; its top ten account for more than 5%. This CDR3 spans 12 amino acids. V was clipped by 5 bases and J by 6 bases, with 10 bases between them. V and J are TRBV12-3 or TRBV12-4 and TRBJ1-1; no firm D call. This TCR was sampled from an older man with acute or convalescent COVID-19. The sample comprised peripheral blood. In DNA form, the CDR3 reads TGTGCCAGCAGTAATAGTCCGGCTGAAGCTTTCTTT. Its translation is CASSNSPAEAFF.